The entry that follows covers one T cell receptor (beta chain) sequence. What it binds is unknown. The data stem from a study of blood T cells in healthy people across ages. Study-level results: Across the age range, TCR beta diversity per million T cells fell in a roughly linear way. Estimates of total diversity, which came from one million sequenced T cells, were considered to be underestimates.

CDR3 length equals 15 residues. Germline V gene lookup returns CDR1 KGHDR and CDR2 SFDVKD. PCR was performed a second time for about 7 to 11 cycles using a sample-barcoded 5' primer and a J-beta primer mix. The authors tagged each cDNA molecule using a template-switch adaptor with 12 random nucleotides. Each CDR3 protein gets one entry after TCRdb re-called the 5' RACE reads with MiXCR. The sample includes over 1,500,000 distinct CDR3 sequences, around 50% seen only once; the top ten take 2.1%. This rearrangement joins TRBV24-1 to TRBJ2-4; no clear D. The end of the DNA is better explained by TRBJ2-5, so the J call may be wrong. The sequenced sample was blood. This receptor was obtained from a woman in her 40s in good health. CDR3 coding DNA: TGTGCCACCAGTGTCGGCGGAATCTATAAGGAGACCCAGTACTTC. It is translated as CATSVGGIYKETQYF.